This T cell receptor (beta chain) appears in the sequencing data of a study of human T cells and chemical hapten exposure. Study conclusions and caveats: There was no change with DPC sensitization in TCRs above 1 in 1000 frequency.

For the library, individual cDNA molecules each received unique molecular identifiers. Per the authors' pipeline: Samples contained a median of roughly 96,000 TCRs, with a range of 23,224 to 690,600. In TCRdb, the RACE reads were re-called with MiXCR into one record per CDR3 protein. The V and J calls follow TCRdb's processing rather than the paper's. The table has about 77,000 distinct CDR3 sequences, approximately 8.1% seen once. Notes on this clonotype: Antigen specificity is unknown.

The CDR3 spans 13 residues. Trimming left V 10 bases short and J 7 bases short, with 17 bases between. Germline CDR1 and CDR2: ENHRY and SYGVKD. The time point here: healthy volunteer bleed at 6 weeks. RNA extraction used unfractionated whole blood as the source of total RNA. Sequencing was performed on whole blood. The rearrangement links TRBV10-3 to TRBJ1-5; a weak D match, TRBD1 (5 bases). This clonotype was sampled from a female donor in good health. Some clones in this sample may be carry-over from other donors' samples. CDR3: CAKGPSLEQPQHF. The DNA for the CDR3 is TGTGCCAAGGGACCAAGTTTGGAGCAGCCCCAGCATTTT.